These 29 T cell receptor beta chains came from one sample sequenced in a study of cytomegalovirus exposure and HLA in healthy donors. The PCR contained 60 Vbeta and 13 Jbeta primers. Clones were sequenced by immunoSEQ multiplex PCR, and TCRdb holds only the in-frame ones, with some missing. The repertoire holds about 76,000 clones, with around two thirds as singletons. The sample consisted of PBMCs. The source is a man in his fifties or sixties in good health and CMV-seropositive.

V gene TRBV7-9 combines with J gene TRBJ2-3; D gene unclear. Trimming pared 5 bases from V and 5 bases from J, leaving 11 bases between. Germline assignment: CDR1 SEHNR and CDR2 FQNEAQ (reference sequence). The CDR3 is 13 amino acids. The CDR3 DNA is TGTGCCAGCAGCCCAGACTGGGTAGATACGCAGTATTTT. Protein product: CASSPDWVDTQYF.

This clone was detected a few times. The chain couples TRBV4-2 to TRBJ1-5; 7 bases map to TRBD1. Germline assignment: CDR1 LGHNA and CDR2 YNFKEQ. The length of the CDR3 is 14 residues. V lost 4 bases and J lost 6; bases outside the gene matches: 6. In nucleotides, the CDR3 is TGTGCCAGCAGCCCGACAGGGTTCGGTCAGCCCCAGCATTTT. The encoded protein is CASSPTGFGQPQHF.

The rearrangement links TRBV27 to TRBJ2-1; unclear D gene. Germline values: CDR1 MNHEY, CDR2 SMNVEV (reference sequence). The CDR3 is 11 residues long. The ends were cut back, 9 bases at V and 5 bases at J, with 8 bases in the middle. For the CDR3, the DNA is TGTGCCAGGGATGGGCACAATGAGCAGTTCTTC. It specifies CARDGHNEQFF.

This chain joins TRBV2 and TRBJ1-2; 9 nucleotides agree with TRBD1. CDR1 SNHLY and CDR2 FYNNEI come from the germline V gene. J gave up 8 bases and V 6 bases, and 7 bases lay outside the gene matches. This CDR3 has 13 residues. This CDR3 reads CASREQGAGGYTF. The CDR3 DNA sequence: TGTGCCAGCAGGGAACAGGGGGCAGGAGGCTACACCTTC. Full variable domain (outside the CDR3, taken from reference TRBV2 and TRBJ1-2): EPEVTQTPSHQVTQMGQEVILRCVPISNHLYFYWYRQILGQKVEFLVSFYNNEISEKSEIFDDQFSVERPDGSNFTLKIRSTKLEDSAMYFCASREQGAGGYTFGSGTRLTVV.

The chain recombines TRBV14 with TRBJ2-2; D remains ambiguous. Trimming removed 0 bases from V and 0 bases from J, with 8 bases in between. Germline CDR1 reads SGHDN; CDR2 reads FVKESK. This CDR3 spans 16 amino acids. The CDR3 sequence: CASSQETVTNTGELFF. The CDR3 DNA is TGTGCCAGCAGCCAAGAAACAGTTACGAACACCGGGGAGCTGTTTTTT.

The gene calls are TRBV19 and TRBJ1-2; no firm D call. CDR3 length equals 16 residues. The germline CDR1 and CDR2 sequences are LNHDA and SQIVND (reference sequence). Trimming stripped 1 base from V and 6 bases from J, with 18 bases between. The CDR3 sequence is CASSIVERPRGDGYTF. CDR3 bases: TGTGCCAGTAGTATAGTTGAAAGGCCCCGGGGAGATGGCTACACCTTC.

The chain carries TRBV27 and TRBJ1-4; unclear D gene. The CDR3 extends over 15 amino acids. Germline assignment: CDR1 MNHEY and CDR2 SMNVEV (reference sequence). Trimming pared 3 bases from V and 3 bases from J, leaving 11 bases between. CDR3 DNA: TGTGCCAGCAGTTTCGGTAGTTCCTCTAATGAAAAACTGTTTTTT. Its protein is CASSFGSSSNEKLFF.

The V call is TRBV4-2, the J call TRBJ2-7, with 10 bases aligning to TRBD2. After removal of 1 base from V and 2 bases from J, the junction contained 2 bases not matched to a gene. The CDR3 spans 15 residues. CDR1 is LGHNA, CDR2 YNFKEQ, per germline. CDR3 in amino acids: CASSQGLAGAYEQYF. The CDR3 DNA follows: TGTGCCAGCAGCCAAGGGCTAGCGGGGGCCTACGAGCAGTACTTC.

This clone was recorded only once. The rearrangement uses TRBV28 and TRBJ2-7; 7 bases are a match to TRBD2. The junction had 8 bases not matched to a gene; V was cut back by 1 base and J by 2 bases. The V gene's germline CDR1 is MDHEN and CDR2 SYDVKM. This CDR3 contains 16 residues. CDR3 DNA: TGTGCCAGCAGTTTATATAGCGGGCCTAATCCCTACGAGCAGTACTTC. It codes for CASSLYSGPNPYEQYF. Full variable domain (rest looked up from reference TRBV28 and TRBJ2-7): DVKVTQSSRYLVKRTGEKVFLECVQDMDHENMFWYRQDPGLGLRLIYFSYDVKMKEKGDIPEGYSVSREKKERFSLILESASTNQTSMYLCASSLYSGPNPYEQYFGPGTRLTVT.

In the case of this clone: The identical CDR3 is also encoded by other nucleotide sequences in the sample. The J gene is TRBJ1-3, the V gene TRBV5-1, with D hard to call. This CDR3 comprises 13 residues. The germline CDR1 and CDR2 sequences are SGHRS and YFSETQ. Trimming took 5 bases from V and 2 from J, leaving 8 bases between them. CDR3 bases: TGCGCCAGCAGTCGGGAGACTGGAAACACCATATATTTT. This encodes CASSRETGNTIYF.

The chain recombines TRBV6-6 with TRBJ1-5; the D gene is possibly TRBD1 (5 bases). The germline V gene has CDR1 MNHNY and CDR2 SVGAGI (reference sequence). The V end lost 6 bases, the J end lost 2 bases, and 11 bases lay between the germline ends. The CDR3 runs 14 residues. As DNA, the CDR3 is TGTGCCAGCAGCCGTCGGGGGGGCAATCAGCCCCAGCATTTT. This sequence encodes CASSRRGGNQPQHF.

The CDR3 protein is CASRDSRNSDYEQYF. CDR3 bases: TGTGCCAGTAGGGACTCCCGGAACAGCGACTACGAGCAGTACTTC. The gene calls are TRBV19 and TRBJ2-7, with TRBD2 as a possible D gene (5 bases). Trimming left V 6 bases short and J 3 bases short, with 18 bases between. Per germline, CDR1 LNHDA and CDR2 SQIVND (reference sequence). CDR3 size: 15 residues. Full variable domain (rest looked up from reference TRBV19 and TRBJ2-7): DGGITQSPKYLFRKEGQNVTLSCEQNLNHDAMYWYRQDPGQGLRLIYYSQIVNDFQKGDIAEGYSVSREKKESFPLTVTSAQKNPTAFYLCASRDSRNSDYEQYFGPGTRLTVT.

This clone was recorded only once. J is TRBJ2-3 and V is TRBV19; the match to TRBD2 covers 8 bases. Losses at the gene ends were 6 bases for V and 3 bases for J; bases not matched to a gene: 17. CDR3 length: 18 amino acids. Looked up from germline, CDR1 is LNHDA and CDR2 is SQIVND (reference sequence). The DNA for the CDR3 is TGTGCCAGTAGGCAAGGGCGGGGGGCAACTAAAACGACAGATACGCAGTATTTT. Protein sequence: CASRQGRGATKTTDTQYF. Full variable domain (rest looked up from reference TRBV19 and TRBJ2-3): DGGITQSPKYLFRKEGQNVTLSCEQNLNHDAMYWYRQDPGQGLRLIYYSQIVNDFQKGDIAEGYSVSREKKESFPLTVTSAQKNPTAFYLCASRQGRGATKTTDTQYFGPGTRLTVL.

The rearrangement links TRBV27 to TRBJ2-5, with 12 bases aligning to TRBD2. CDR3 length equals 17 residues. CDR1 and CDR2 (germline): MNHEY, SMNVEV (reference sequence). V was clipped by 2 bases and J by 3 bases; unmatched bases: 7. The CDR3 protein is CASSLRGTSGRKETQYF. Here the CDR3 DNA reads TGTGCCAGCAGTTTAAGAGGGACTAGCGGGCGGAAAGAGACCCAGTACTTC.

The CDR3 sequence is CASSYASLVRYEQYF. CDR3 DNA: TGTGCCAGCAGTTACGCCAGCCTAGTTAGATACGAGCAGTACTTC. The chain has TRBV6-6 and TRBJ2-7; no firm D call. The CDR3 is 15 amino acids. Trimming pared 2 bases from V and 4 bases from J, leaving 15 bases between. The germline V gene has CDR1 MNHNY and CDR2 SVGAGI (reference sequence).

This chain links TRBV4-2 with TRBJ2-1; 11 nucleotides line up with TRBD2. V dropped 3 bases and J dropped 1; count of bases not matched to a gene: 8. The CDR3 sequence is 18 residues long. The germline V gene encodes CDR1 LGHNA and CDR2 YNFKEQ. CDR3 coding DNA: TGTGCCAGCAGCCAGCCACTAGCGGGGGAAATATCCTACAATGAGCAGTTCTTC. It yields the protein CASSQPLAGEISYNEQFF.

This clone appeared a few times. The gene calls are TRBV6-6 and TRBJ2-5; D gene unclear. The CDR3 covers 12 residues. Trimming cost V 0 bases and J 4 bases, with 3 bases left between them. Germline V CDR1 and CDR2: MNHNY, SVGAGI (reference sequence). In DNA form, the CDR3 reads TGTGCCAGCAGTTACTCGCGAGAGACCCAGTACTTC. It specifies CASSYSRETQYF.

V usage is TRBV13 and J usage is TRBJ1-6; TRBD1 matches 9 bases. The CDR3 runs to 15 residues. Germline CDR1 reads PRHDT; CDR2 reads FYEKMQ (reference sequence). V lost 4 bases and J lost 7; bases outside the gene matches: 5. CDR3 sequence (DNA): TGTGCCAGCAGCTCCGCCGGACAGGGGAATTCACCCCTCCACTTT. Translation: CASSSAGQGNSPLHF. The variable domain in full, completed from reference TRBV13 and TRBJ1-6, reads AAGVIQSPRHLIKEKRETATLKCYPIPRHDTVYWYQQGPGQDPQFLISFYEKMQSDKGSIPDRFSAQQFSDYHSELNMSSLELGDSALYFCASSSAGQGNSPLHFGNGTRLTVT.

The rearrangement uses TRBV5-1 and TRBJ2-5; TRBD1 might be the D (6 bases). Trimming left V 4 bases short and J 3 bases short, with 10 bases between. From germline, CDR1 is SGHRS and CDR2 YFSETQ. The CDR3 spans 13 residues. Written as DNA, the CDR3 is TGCGCCAGCAGCATTCGGACAGAAGAGACCCAGTACTTC. Amino acids: CASSIRTEETQYF.

This chain connects TRBV30 to TRBJ2-1; possible D gene TRBD2, 6 bases. The length of the CDR3 is 14 residues. Trimming removed 3 bases at V and 0 bases at J, with 9 bases between. Looked up from germline, CDR1 is GTSNPN and CDR2 is SVGIG (reference sequence). CDR3 sequence reads: CAWSPSASYNEQFF. The CDR3 DNA follows: TGTGCCTGGAGCCCTAGCGCCTCCTACAATGAGCAGTTCTTC.

This clone was counted a few times. The V gene is TRBV27, the J gene TRBJ1-2, with D unresolved. Looked up from germline, CDR1 is MNHEY and CDR2 is SMNVEV (reference sequence). The CDR3 contains 14 residues. The ends were cut back, 6 bases at V and 4 bases at J, with 15 bases in the middle. CDR3 sequence: CASSPRGFIYGYTF. CDR3 in DNA: TGTGCCAGCAGCCCCCGCGGATTTATCTATGGCTACACCTTC.

This chain joins TRBV5-1 and TRBJ2-5; 12 bases fit TRBD2. The CDR3 covers 15 residues. Germline CDR1 is SGHRS and CDR2 is YFSETQ. V lost 4 bases, J lost 5 bases, and 6 bases stayed unmatched. In DNA, the CDR3 is TGCGCCAGCAGCGTGGCCGGGACTAGCGGGGAGACCCAGTACTTC. It is translated as CASSVAGTSGETQYF. The complete variable domain, with remaining parts taken from reference TRBV5-1 and TRBJ2-5, reads KAGVTQTPRYLIKTRGQQVTLSCSPISGHRSVSWYQQTPGQGLQFLFEYFSETQRNKGNFPGRFSGRQFSNSRSEMNVSTLELGDSALYLCASSVAGTSGETQYFGPGTRLLVL.

The rearrangement links TRBV4-1 to TRBJ1-4, with D uncertain. This CDR3 contains 15 residues. CDR1 and CDR2 from the germline V gene are MGHRA and YSYEKL. With 1 base removed from V and 8 bases from J, the gap between germline ends came to 14 bases. Here the CDR3 reads CASSQGWMGTEKLFF. DNA of the CDR3: TGCGCCAGCAGCCAAGGCTGGATGGGCACGGAAAAACTGTTTTTT.

V is TRBV7-8 and J is TRBJ2-5, with 10 bases lining up with TRBD1. Judging by the DNA end, TRBJ2-7 fits better; the J call may be wrong. The germline CDR1 and CDR2 sequences are SGHVS and FQNEAQ. CDR3 size: 13 residues. The CDR3 nucleotides are TGTGCCAGCAGCAAGACAGGGGGCAACGAGCAGTACTTC. Translating gives CASSKTGGNEQYF.

This clone has more than one count but fewer than ten. The germline gene is not matched at one end of the junction; a read error may be the cause. The J gene is TRBJ1-2, the V gene TRBV11-1; TRBD1 matches at 7 bases. This CDR3 spans 16 amino acids. The germline V gene has CDR1 SGHAT and CDR2 FQDESV (reference sequence). CDR3 sequence: CASSLGPGTANYGYTF. The DNA for the CDR3 is TGTGCCAGCAGTTTAGGCCCCGGGACAGCAAACTATGGCTACACCTTC.

The rearrangement links TRBV5-1 to TRBJ2-5, with TRBD1 as a possible D gene (5 bases). This CDR3 is 14 amino acids long. V was pared by 0 bases and J by 4 bases, with 10 bases between. Per germline, CDR1 SGHRS and CDR2 YFSETQ. This chain's CDR3 is CASSLVPGPETQYF. The CDR3 bases are TGCGCCAGCAGCTTGGTGCCAGGGCCAGAGACCCAGTACTTC.

The J gene is TRBJ2-5, the V gene TRBV4-2; 7 positions agree with TRBD2. J gave up 5 bases and V 0 bases, and 3 bases lay outside the gene matches. Germline CDR1 is LGHNA and CDR2 is YNFKEQ. The CDR3 spans 14 residues. CDR3 protein: CASSQEAGDETQYF. CDR3 bases: TGTGCCAGCAGCCAAGAGGCGGGGGATGAGACCCAGTACTTC.

The chain couples TRBV5-1 to TRBJ2-7; perhaps TRBD2 as D (7 bases). The CDR3 consists of 16 residues. Trimming shortened V by 0 bases and J by 7 bases, and 20 bases separated the two germline ends. The germline gives CDR1 SGHRS, CDR2 YFSETQ. The CDR3 sequence is CASSLVGGGRTGEQYF. The CDR3 coding sequence is TGCGCCAGCAGCTTGGTGGGGGGCGGGAGAACGGGTGAGCAGTACTTC.

This chain uses TRBV4-3 with TRBJ1-2; no reliable D call. This CDR3 spans 14 amino acids. The germline V gene encodes CDR1 LGHNA and CDR2 YSLEER. V lost 0 bases and J lost 4, with 9 bases in between. CDR3 coding DNA: TGCGCCAGCAGCCAAGAACTCCAATCCTATGGCTACACCTTC. Translated, it gives CASSQELQSYGYTF.